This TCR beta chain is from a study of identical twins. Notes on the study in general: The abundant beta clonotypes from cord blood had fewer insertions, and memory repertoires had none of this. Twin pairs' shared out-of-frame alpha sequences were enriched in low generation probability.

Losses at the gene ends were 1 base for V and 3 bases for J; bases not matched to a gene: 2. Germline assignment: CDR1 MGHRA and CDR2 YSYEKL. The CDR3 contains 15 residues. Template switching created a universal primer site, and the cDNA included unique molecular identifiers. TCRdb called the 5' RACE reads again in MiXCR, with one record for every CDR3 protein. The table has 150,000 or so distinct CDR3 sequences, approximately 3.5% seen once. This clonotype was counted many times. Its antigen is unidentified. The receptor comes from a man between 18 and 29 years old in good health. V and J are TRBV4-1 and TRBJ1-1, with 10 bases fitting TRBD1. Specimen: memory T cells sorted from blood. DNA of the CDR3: TGCGCCAGCAGCCAAGGGACAGGGGGGGACACTGAAGCTTTCTTT. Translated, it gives CASSQGTGGDTEAFF.